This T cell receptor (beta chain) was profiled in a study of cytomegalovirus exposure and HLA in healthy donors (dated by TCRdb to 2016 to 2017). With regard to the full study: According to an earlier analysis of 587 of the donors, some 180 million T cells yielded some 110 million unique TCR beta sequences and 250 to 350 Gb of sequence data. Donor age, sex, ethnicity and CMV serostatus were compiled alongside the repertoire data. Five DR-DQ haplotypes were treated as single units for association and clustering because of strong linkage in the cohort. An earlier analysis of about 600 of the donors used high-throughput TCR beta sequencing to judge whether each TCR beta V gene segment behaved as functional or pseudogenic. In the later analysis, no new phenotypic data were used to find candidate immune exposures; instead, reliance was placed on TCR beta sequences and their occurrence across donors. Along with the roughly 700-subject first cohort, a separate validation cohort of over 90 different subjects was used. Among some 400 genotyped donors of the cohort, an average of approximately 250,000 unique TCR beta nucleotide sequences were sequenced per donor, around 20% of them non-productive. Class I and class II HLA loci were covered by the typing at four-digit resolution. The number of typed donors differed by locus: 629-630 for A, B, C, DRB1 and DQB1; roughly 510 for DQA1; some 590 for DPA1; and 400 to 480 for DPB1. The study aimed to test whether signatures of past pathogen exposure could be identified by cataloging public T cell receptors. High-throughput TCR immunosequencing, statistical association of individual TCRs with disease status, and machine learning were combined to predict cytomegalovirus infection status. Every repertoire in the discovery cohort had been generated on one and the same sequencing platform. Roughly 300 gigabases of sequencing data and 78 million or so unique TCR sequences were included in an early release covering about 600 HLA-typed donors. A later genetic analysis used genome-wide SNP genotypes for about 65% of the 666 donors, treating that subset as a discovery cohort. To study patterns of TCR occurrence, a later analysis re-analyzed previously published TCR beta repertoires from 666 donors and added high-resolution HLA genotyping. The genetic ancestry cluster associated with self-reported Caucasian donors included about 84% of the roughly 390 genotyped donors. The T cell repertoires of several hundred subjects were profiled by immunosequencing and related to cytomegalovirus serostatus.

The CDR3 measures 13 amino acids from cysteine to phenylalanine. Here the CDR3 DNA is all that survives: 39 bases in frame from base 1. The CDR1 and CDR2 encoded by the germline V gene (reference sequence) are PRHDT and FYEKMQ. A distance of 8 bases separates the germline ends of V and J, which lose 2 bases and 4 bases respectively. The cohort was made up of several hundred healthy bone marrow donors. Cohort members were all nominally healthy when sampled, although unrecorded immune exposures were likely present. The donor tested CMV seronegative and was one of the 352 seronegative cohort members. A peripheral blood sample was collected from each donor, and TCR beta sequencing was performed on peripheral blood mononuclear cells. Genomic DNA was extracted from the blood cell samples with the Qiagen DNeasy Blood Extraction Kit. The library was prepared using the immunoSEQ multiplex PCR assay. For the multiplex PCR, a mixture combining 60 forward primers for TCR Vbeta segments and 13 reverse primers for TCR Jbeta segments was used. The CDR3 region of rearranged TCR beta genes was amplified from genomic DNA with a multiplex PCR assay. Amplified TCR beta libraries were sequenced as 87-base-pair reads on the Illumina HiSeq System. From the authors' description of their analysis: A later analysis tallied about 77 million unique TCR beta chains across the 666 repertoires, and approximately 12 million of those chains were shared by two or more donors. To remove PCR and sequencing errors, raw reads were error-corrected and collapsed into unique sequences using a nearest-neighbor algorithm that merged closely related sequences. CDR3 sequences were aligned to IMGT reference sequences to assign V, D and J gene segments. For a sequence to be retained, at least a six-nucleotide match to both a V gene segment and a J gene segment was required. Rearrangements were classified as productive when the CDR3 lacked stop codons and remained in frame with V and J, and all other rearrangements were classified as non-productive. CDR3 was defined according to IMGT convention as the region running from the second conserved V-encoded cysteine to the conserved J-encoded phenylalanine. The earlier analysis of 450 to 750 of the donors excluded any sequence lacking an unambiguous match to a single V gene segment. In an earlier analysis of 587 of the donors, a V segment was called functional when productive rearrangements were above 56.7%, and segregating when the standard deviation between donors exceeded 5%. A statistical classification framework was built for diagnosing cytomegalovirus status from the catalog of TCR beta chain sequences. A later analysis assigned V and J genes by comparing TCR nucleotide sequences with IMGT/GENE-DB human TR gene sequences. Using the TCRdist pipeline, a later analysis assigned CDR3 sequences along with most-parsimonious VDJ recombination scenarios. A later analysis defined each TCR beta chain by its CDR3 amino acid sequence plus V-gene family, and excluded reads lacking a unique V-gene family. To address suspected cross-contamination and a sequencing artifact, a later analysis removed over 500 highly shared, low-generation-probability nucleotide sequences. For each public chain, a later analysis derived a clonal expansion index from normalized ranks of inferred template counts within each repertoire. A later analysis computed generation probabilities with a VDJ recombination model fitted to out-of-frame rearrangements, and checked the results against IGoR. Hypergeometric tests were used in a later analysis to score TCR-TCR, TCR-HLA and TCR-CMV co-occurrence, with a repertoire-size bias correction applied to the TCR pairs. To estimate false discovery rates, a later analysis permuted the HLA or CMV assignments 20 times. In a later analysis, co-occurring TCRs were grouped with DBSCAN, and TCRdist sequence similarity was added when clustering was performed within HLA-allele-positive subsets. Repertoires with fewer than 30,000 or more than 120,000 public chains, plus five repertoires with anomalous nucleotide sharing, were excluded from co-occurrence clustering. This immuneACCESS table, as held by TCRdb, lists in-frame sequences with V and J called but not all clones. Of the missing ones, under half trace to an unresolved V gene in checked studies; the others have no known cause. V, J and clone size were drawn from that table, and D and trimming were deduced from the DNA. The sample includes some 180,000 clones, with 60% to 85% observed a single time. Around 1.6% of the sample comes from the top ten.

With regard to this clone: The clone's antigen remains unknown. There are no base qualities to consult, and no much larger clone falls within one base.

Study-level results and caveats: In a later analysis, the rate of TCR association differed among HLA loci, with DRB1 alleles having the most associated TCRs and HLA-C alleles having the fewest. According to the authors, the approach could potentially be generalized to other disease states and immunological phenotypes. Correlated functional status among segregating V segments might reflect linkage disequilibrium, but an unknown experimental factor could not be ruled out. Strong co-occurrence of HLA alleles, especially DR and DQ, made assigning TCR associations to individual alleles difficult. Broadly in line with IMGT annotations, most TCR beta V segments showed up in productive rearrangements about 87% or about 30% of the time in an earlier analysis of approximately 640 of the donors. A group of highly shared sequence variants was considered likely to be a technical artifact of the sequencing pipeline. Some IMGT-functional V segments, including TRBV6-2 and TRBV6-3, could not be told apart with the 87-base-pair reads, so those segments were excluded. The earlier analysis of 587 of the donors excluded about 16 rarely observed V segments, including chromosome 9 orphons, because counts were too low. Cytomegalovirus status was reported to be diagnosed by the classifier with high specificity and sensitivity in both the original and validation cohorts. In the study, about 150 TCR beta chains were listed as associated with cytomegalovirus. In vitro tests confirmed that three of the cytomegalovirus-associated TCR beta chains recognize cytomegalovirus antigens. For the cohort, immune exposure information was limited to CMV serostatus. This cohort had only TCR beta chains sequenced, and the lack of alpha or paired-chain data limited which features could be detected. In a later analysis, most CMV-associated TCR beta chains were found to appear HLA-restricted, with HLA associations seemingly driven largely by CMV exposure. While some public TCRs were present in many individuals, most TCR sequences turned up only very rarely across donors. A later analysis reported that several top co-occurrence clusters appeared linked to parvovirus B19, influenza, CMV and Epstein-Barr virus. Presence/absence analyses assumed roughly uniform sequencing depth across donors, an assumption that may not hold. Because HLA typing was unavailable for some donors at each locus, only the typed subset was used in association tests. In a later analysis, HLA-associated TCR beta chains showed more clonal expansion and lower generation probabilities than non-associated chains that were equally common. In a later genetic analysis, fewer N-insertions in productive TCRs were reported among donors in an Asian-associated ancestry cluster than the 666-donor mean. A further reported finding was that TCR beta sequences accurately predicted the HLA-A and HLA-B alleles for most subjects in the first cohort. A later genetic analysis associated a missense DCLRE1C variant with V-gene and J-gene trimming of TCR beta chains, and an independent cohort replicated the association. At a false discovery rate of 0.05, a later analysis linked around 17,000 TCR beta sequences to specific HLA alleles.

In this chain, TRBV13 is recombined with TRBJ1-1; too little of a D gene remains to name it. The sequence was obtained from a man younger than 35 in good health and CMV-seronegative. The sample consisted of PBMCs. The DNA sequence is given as TGTGCCAGCAGCTTAATCTCCCCCACTGAAGCTTTCTTT. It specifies CASSLISPTEAFF.